This T cell receptor (beta chain) was sequenced during a study of blood T cell repertoires in COVID-19. Repertoires were generated with immunoSEQ multiplex PCR, while TCRdb's copy carries only in-frame clones and drops some. The top ten hold 1.1% of the sample, which has some 190,000 clones, about 88% seen once. The length of the CDR3 is 14 residues. Germline lookup yields CDR1 ENHRY and CDR2 SYGVKD. J was trimmed by 3 bases and V by 9 bases; bases with no gene match: 4. V gene TRBV10-3 combines with J gene TRBJ2-2; 10 bases agree with TRBD2. Sequenced: peripheral blood. The sequence was obtained from a man aged 30-40 years with acute or convalescent COVID-19. The CDR3 sequence: CAISGTSDTGELFF. CDR3 DNA: TGTGCCATTTCCGGGACTAGCGACACCGGGGAGCTGTTTTTT.